The T cell receptor beta chain described here comes from a study of shared clonotypes between healthy human individuals. The table came from immunoSEQ multiplex PCR; TCRdb's copy has only in-frame clones and leaves some out. The top ten hold over 1.5% of the sample, which has roughly 2.1 million clones, more than 85% seen once. This CDR3 has 16 residues. Trimming took 1 base from V and 8 from J; bases not matched to a gene: 7. The V gene's germline CDR1 is SGHVS and CDR2 FQNEAQ. The naive CD8 fraction comprised CD45RO-negative cells positively selected for CCR7 and excluded terminally differentiated effector memory CD45RA+ cells.

This receptor was taken from a man aged 18 to 29 in good health. Some clones in this sample may be carry-over from other donors' samples. The specimen sequenced was naive CD8+ T cells from PBMCs. This rearrangement joins TRBV7-8 to TRBJ2-2; 10 nucleotides line up with TRBD2. CDR3 coding DNA: TGTGCCAGCAGCTTAGTTCTAGCGGGAGCCTCTGGGGAGCTGTTTTTT. It yields the protein CASSLVLAGASGELFF.